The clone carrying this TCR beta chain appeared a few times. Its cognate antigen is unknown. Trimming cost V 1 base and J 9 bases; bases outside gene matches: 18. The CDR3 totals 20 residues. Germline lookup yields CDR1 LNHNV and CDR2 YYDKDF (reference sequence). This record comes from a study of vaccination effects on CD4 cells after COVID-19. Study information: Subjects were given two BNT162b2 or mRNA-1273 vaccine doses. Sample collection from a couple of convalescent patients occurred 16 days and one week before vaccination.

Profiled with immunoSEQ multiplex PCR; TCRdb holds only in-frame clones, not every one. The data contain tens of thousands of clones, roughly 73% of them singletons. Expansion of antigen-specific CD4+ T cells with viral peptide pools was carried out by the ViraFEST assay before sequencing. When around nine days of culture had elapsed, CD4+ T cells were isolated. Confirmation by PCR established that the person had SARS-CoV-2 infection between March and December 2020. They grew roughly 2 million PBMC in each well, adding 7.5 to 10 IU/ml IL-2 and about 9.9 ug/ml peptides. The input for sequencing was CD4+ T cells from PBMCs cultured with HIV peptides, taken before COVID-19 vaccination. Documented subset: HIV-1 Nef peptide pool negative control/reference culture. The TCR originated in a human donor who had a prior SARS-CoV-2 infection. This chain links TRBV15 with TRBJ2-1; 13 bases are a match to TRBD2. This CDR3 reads CATSRVVAGYTSGRALEQFF. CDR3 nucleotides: TGTGCCACCAGCAGAGTGGTGGCAGGGTATACTAGCGGGAGGGCCCTTGAGCAGTTCTTC.